The rows below give T cell receptor beta chains drawn from one sample of a study of T cell repertoires in cytomegalovirus infection. TCRdb redid the calling of the reads with MiXCR, one entry per CDR3 protein. Among around 260,000 distinct CDR3 sequences listed, about 25% were seen once. Sample: PBMCs. The receptors were sampled from a human donor in good health (CMV status not recorded). Some clones in this sample may be carry-over from other donors' samples. The CDR3 runs from the conserved cysteine through the conserved F or W. Each record gives: clone size, J gene, D gene, V gene, CDR3 DNA, CDR3 protein. A D gene is named only where the DNA matches it firmly. The size of a clone is reported for some rows only, either as once, few or many, or as a class for expanded clones.

many,TRBJ1-5,.,TRBV7-2,TGTGCCAGCAGCTTATGGGCTGATCAGCCCCAGCATTTT,CASSLWADQPQHF
many,TRBJ2-7,TRBD2,TRBV12-3/TRBV12-4,TGTGCCAGCAGTGGGAATAGACTAGCGGGAGTGCACGAGCAGTACTTC,CASSGNRLAGVHEQYF
few,TRBJ1-1,.,TRBV12-5,TGTGCTAGTGGTCAAAATTCCCTAAACACTGAAGCTTTCTTT,CASGQNSLNTEAFF
many,TRBJ1-5,.,TRBV7-2,TGTGCCAGCAGCCCCCAGAGGGGGAGCAATCAGCCCCAGCATTTT,CASSPQRGSNQPQHF
.,TRBJ1-5,TRBD1,TRBV20-1,TGCAGTGCGAGGACAGGGAGCAATCAGCCCCAGCATTTT,CSARTGSNQPQHF
few,TRBJ1-3,.,TRBV7-6,TGTGCCAGCAGCTTGAATACAGCCTCTGGAAACACCATATATTTT,CASSLNTASGNTIYF
.,TRBJ2-2,TRBD1,TRBV2,TGTGCCAGCAGTCACCCGGGACAGGGTCGCACCGGGGAGCTGTTTTTT,CASSHPGQGRTGELFF
many,TRBJ2-3,TRBD2,TRBV7-8,TGTGCCAGCAGTCCTATGTTTACAGGACTAGCGGGAGCCATCACAGATACGCAGTATTTT,CASSPMFTGLAGAITDTQYF
few,TRBJ2-7,TRBD1,TRBV12-3/TRBV12-4,TGTGCCAGCAGCTTGGACCTCCTTGGGACAGGCCCCTCCTACGAGCAGTACTTC,CASSLDLLGTGPSYEQYF
few,TRBJ2-7,.,TRBV2,TGTGCCAGCAGAAGGGGAGTCTCAACCTACGAGCAGTACTTC,CASRRGVSTYEQYF
.,TRBJ2-3,TRBD2,TRBV10-3,TGTGCCATCTCCCCGAATTGGGCTAGCGGGCGCACAGATACGCAGTATTTT,CAISPNWASGRTDTQYF
few,TRBJ1-2,TRBD1,TRBV7-9,TGTGCCAGCAGCTTAGTCCCAGGGGGTTGGAGCTACACCTTC,CASSLVPGGWSYTF
few,TRBJ2-5,.,TRBV14,TGTGCCAGCAGCGACGGACTTATGTACCAAGAGACCCAGTACTTC,CASSDGLMYQETQYF
few,TRBJ1-4,TRBD1,TRBV11-2,TGTGCCAGCAGCTTTCAACAGGGGAACAATGAAAAACTGTTTTTT,CASSFQQGNNEKLFF
many,TRBJ1-2,.,TRBV7-2,TGTGCCAGCACCCCCGGATGGGGGGCTGAGTATGGCTACACCTTC,CASTPGWGAEYGYTF
many,TRBJ1-5,TRBD1,TRBV28,TGTGCCAGCAGTAGGGGACAGGGCAATCAGCCCCAGCATTTT,CASSRGQGNQPQHF
.,TRBJ2-1,.,TRBV6-2/TRBV6-3,TGTGCCAGCGCTGGGGATGAGCAGTTCTTC,CASAGDEQFF
many,TRBJ2-3,.,TRBV28,TGTGCCAGCAGTCGACTAGGCCAAGATACGCAGTATTTT,CASSRLGQDTQYF
few,TRBJ2-1,TRBD1,TRBV12-3/TRBV12-4,TGTGCCAGCAGCATCGGACAGGGGGTAAGGGATGAGCAGTTCTTC,CASSIGQGVRDEQFF
few,TRBJ2-7,.,TRBV6-5,TGTGCCAGCAGTAAGGACAGAAGCTCCTACGAGCAGTACTTC,CASSKDRSSYEQYF
.,TRBJ2-7,.,TRBV25-1,TGTGCCAGCAGTGAATCTCTGGGGGCCTACGAGCAGTACTTC,CASSESLGAYEQYF
.,TRBJ1-1,.,TRBV7-6,TGTGCCAGCAGCTTAGATGGTGTTGAAGCTTTCTTT,CASSLDGVEAFF
.,TRBJ2-6,TRBD2,TRBV5-6,TGTGCCAGCAGCTTGCGGACTAGCGGGAATTCTGGGGCCAACGTCCTGACTTTC,CASSLRTSGNSGANVLTF
.,TRBJ1-5,.,TRBV2,TGTGCCAGCAGTGATATGGACGTGGACCAAGAGAGCAATCAGCCCCAGCATTTT,CASSDMDVDQESNQPQHF
few,TRBJ1-5,TRBD1,TRBV7-2,TGTGCCAGCAGCGTCAGGGGGCAACAGCCCCAGCATTTT,CASSVRGQQPQHF
many,TRBJ2-3,.,TRBV28,TGTGCCAGCAGTCCCAGGGGGGGTTACACAGATACGCAGTATTTT,CASSPRGGYTDTQYF
.,TRBJ1-1,TRBD1,TRBV7-9,TGTGCCAGCAGTTCGGGACAGGCCCTGAACACTGAAGCTTTCTTT,CASSSGQALNTEAFF
many,TRBJ2-1,TRBD1,TRBV7-2,TGTGCCAGCAGCGACGACAGGGGGATGCTTTACAATGAGCAGTTCTTC,CASSDDRGMLYNEQFF
many,TRBJ1-5,.,TRBV7-2,TGTGCCAGCAGCTTAGTGGCGAATCAGCCCCAGCATTTT,CASSLVANQPQHF
few,TRBJ2-7,TRBD2,TRBV20-1,TGCAGTGCTAGAGGAGCGGGAGGGCCGGAGGAGCAGTACTTC,CSARGAGGPEEQYF
.,TRBJ2-7,.,TRBV20-1,TGCAGTGCAAGTCCCGGGACAAGGCTTTCCGAGCAGTACTTC,CSASPGTRLSEQYF
few,TRBJ2-2,TRBD1,TRBV7-2,TGTGCCAGCAGCCGGGACAGAACCTCGGAGCTGTTTTTT,CASSRDRTSELFF
few,TRBJ1-1,TRBD1,TRBV12-3/TRBV12-4,TGTGCCAGCAGTTTACAGGACAGGGACAACACTGAAGCTTTCTTT,CASSLQDRDNTEAFF
few,TRBJ2-1,.,TRBV19,TGTGCCAGTACCTTCGACAGGTCCTCCTACAATGAGCAGTTCTTC,CASTFDRSSYNEQFF
.,TRBJ1-6,TRBD1,TRBV12-3/TRBV12-4,TGTGCCAGCAGTTTAACAGGGGGTCTCAACCATATGGACTTT,CASSLTGGLNHMDF
.,TRBJ2-5,TRBD1,TRBV28,TGTGCCAGCAGAGACAGGGGCGGAGAGACCCAGTACTTC,CASRDRGGETQYF
many,TRBJ2-2,.,TRBV7-8,TGTGCCAGCAAATCGGGGTCCTCCGGGACCGGGGAGCTGTTTTTT,CASKSGSSGTGELFF